The 20 T cell receptor beta chains presented below share a single source sample, sequenced in a study of identifying expanded T cells in peripheral blood. Here immunoSEQ multiplex PCR was the method, and the copy in TCRdb shows in-frame clones only, minus some. This table holds about 58,000 clones, approximately 83% found once. The specimen sequenced was blood. These receptors all stem from a person aged 18 to 70 in good health.

The chain uses TRBV5-5 and TRBJ2-7; D is possibly TRBD2 (6 bases). From germline, CDR1 is SGHKS and CDR2 YYEKEE (reference sequence). Deletions cut 4 bases from V and 7 bases from J, with 9 bases between. This CDR3 has 11 residues. The CDR3 is CASSKGLEQYF. In DNA form, the CDR3 reads TGTGCCAGCAGCAAGGGACTGGAGCAGTACTTC. Using reference TRBV5-5 and TRBJ2-7 for the parts outside the CDR3, the full variable domain is DAGVTQSPTHLIKTRGQQVTLRCSPISGHKSVSWYQQVLGQGPQFIFQYYEKEERGRGNFPDRFSARQFPNYSSELNVNALLLGDSALYLCASSKGLEQYFGPGTRLTVT.

The rearrangement joins TRBV29-1 to TRBJ2-7, with D perhaps matching TRBD1 (5 bases). V lost 3 bases and J lost 3, with 15 bases in between. The CDR3 consists of 14 residues. Germline CDR1 is SQVTM and CDR2 is ANQGSEA. The CDR3 spells CSVEVRQGDYEQYF. CDR3 DNA: TGCAGCGTTGAGGTACGGCAGGGTGACTACGAGCAGTACTTC.

The chain joins TRBV30 to TRBJ2-3, with D perhaps matching TRBD2 (6 bases). The CDR3 runs 15 residues. Trimming took 0 bases from V and 2 from J, leaving 12 bases between them. Germline lookup yields CDR1 GTSNPN and CDR2 SVGIG (reference sequence). The CDR3 DNA reads TGTGCCTGGAGTGTAACTAGCCCTCCCACAGATACGCAGTATTTT. It is translated as CAWSVTSPPTDTQYF. The variable domain in full, completed from reference TRBV30 and TRBJ2-3, reads SQTIHQWPATLVQPVGSPLSLECTVEGTSNPNLYWYRQAAGRGLQLLFYSVGIGQISSEVPQNLSASRPQDRQFILSSKKLLLSDSGFYLCAWSVTSPPTDTQYFGPGTRLTVL.

This chain connects TRBV29-1 to TRBJ2-2; 10 positions match TRBD1. Germline V CDR1 and CDR2: SQVTM, ANQGSEA. V was clipped by 6 bases and J by 3 bases; unmatched bases: 4. There are 14 residues in the CDR3. CDR3 DNA: TGCAGCGTCCGGACAGGGGGAGACACCGGGGAGCTGTTTTTT. Amino acids: CSVRTGGDTGELFF.

The chain employs TRBV27 and TRBJ1-1; TRBD1 is a possible D gene (6 bases). CDR3 length: 17 amino acids. Between the trimmed V and J ends, which lost 4 bases and 8 bases, there was a span of 26 bases. Germline CDR1 and CDR2: MNHEY and SMNVEV (reference sequence). CDR3 bases: TGTGCCAGCAGTTCCCGGGACACAGGCTGGGTTATTAGGGAAGCTTTCTTT. Protein product: CASSSRDTGWVIREAFF.

CDR3 amino acids: CATRGQGWGYTF. The CDR3 nucleotides are TGTGCCACCCGGGGACAGGGTTGGGGCTACACCTTC. The chain uses TRBV19 and TRBJ1-2; 9 nucleotides align to TRBD1. With V trimmed by 10 bases and J by 8 bases, 8 bases remained unmatched. The CDR3 extends over 12 amino acids. Germline V CDR1 and CDR2: LNHDA, SQIVND (reference sequence).

The CDR3 coding sequence is TGTGCCAGCAGCTCCTTAGCGGGAGGGCCTTATGGCGGGGAGCTGTTTTTT. Amino acid sequence: CASSSLAGGPYGGELFF. The genes are TRBV11-3 and TRBJ2-2; 11 bases agree with TRBD2. The V gene end was trimmed by 4 bases and the J gene end by 7 bases; junction bases not matched to a gene: 11. The CDR3 consists of 17 residues. Germline loops: CDR1 SGHNT, CDR2 YENEEA.

In its sample, this clone was seen once. J is TRBJ2-5 and V is TRBV18; D possibly corresponds to TRBD1 (6 bases). CDR1 is KGHSH and CDR2 is LQKENI in the germline V gene. There are 13 residues in the CDR3. V was cut by 6 bases and J by 4 bases, with 12 bases left in between. CDR3 sequence (DNA): TGTGCCAGCTCCCAGGGGACAAGAGAGACCCAGTACTTC. Its protein product is CASSQGTRETQYF.

J is TRBJ1-1 and V is TRBV7-8; D not certain. CDR1 is SGHVS, CDR2 FQNEAQ, per germline. The CDR3 has 13 amino acids. The germline V and J ends were trimmed by 6 bases and 3 bases, with 11 bases remaining between them. The DNA for the CDR3 is TGTGCCAGCAGGGGAGGCTCTCACACTGAAGCTTTCTTT. It codes for CASRGGSHTEAFF. Together with reference TRBV7-8 and TRBJ1-1, the CDR3 gives the full variable domain: GAGVSQSPRYKVAKRGQDVALRCDPISGHVSLFWYQQALGQGPEFLTYFQNEAQLDKSGLPSDRFFAERPEGSVSTLKIQRTQQEDSAVYLCASRGGSHTEAFFGQGTRLTVV.

This sequence joins TRBV12-5 and TRBJ1-1, with a tentative D call TRBD1 (5 bases). Between the trimmed V and J ends, which lost 0 bases and 4 bases, there was a span of 27 bases. CDR1 and CDR2 (germline): LGHNT, FRNRAP. This CDR3 is built from 20 residues. The DNA of the CDR3 is TGTGCTAGTGGTTTGGTACCTAACTTAGCGGGACGAAACCTAGTCACTGAAGCTTTCTTT. Translated: CASGLVPNLAGRNLVTEAFF.

The chain recombines TRBV29-1 with TRBJ2-5; tentatively, D is TRBD2 (6 bases). From germline, CDR1 is SQVTM and CDR2 ANQGSEA. Trimming removed 4 bases at V and 5 bases at J, with 11 bases between. The CDR3 consists of 12 residues. This CDR3 is CSVVGGRETQYF. The CDR3 DNA follows: TGCAGCGTTGTTGGGGGGAGGGAGACCCAGTACTTC.

This clone was detected once. The V call is TRBV7-3, the J call TRBJ2-3, with unresolved D. V lost 5 bases to trimming and J lost 4 bases, with 10 bases between them. The CDR3 sequence is 13 residues long. Germline CDR1 is SGHTA and CDR2 is FQGTGA. CDR3 DNA sequence: TGTGCCAGCAGCCGCCTAGTCCCAGATACGCAGTATTTT. It specifies CASSRLVPDTQYF. The full variable domain, in which reference TRBV7-3 and TRBJ2-3 provide the parts outside the CDR3, is GAGVSQTPSNKVTEKGKYVELRCDPISGHTALYWYRQSLGQGPEFLIYFQGTGAADDSGLPNDRFFAVRPEGSVSTLKIQRTERGDSAVYLCASSRLVPDTQYFGPGTRLTVL.

The V gene is TRBV19, the J gene TRBJ2-1, with 7 bases that match TRBD2. The germline CDR1 and CDR2 sequences are LNHDA and SQIVND (reference sequence). V was clipped by 3 bases and J by 5 bases; unmatched bases: 4. The length of the CDR3 is 14 residues. For the CDR3, the DNA is TGTGCCAGTAGTATGACTAGCCGAGACAATGAGCAGTTCTTC. Protein product: CASSMTSRDNEQFF.

This chain links TRBV5-1 with TRBJ2-3; D is unresolved. The CDR3 runs to 14 residues. CDR1 SGHRS and CDR2 YFSETQ come from the germline V gene. Trimming took off 4 bases at V and 4 bases at J, with 13 bases between the two ends. CDR3 DNA sequence: TGCGCCAGCAGCCCCTTTATGTCCCCAGATACGCAGTATTTT. Encoded protein: CASSPFMSPDTQYF. The whole variable domain, remainder taken from reference TRBV5-1 and TRBJ2-3, is KAGVTQTPRYLIKTRGQQVTLSCSPISGHRSVSWYQQTPGQGLQFLFEYFSETQRNKGNFPGRFSGRQFSNSRSEMNVSTLELGDSALYLCASSPFMSPDTQYFGPGTRLTVL.

This clone occurred a few times. The V gene is TRBV6-4, the J gene TRBJ2-3; 8 positions match TRBD2. The CDR3 spans 16 residues. The V gene end was trimmed by 11 bases and the J gene end by 0 bases; junction bases not matched to a gene: 13. From germline, CDR1 is MRHNA and CDR2 SNTAGT. The DNA for the CDR3 is TGTGCCGCCGCCCAAAGAGCGGGAGCCAGCACAGATACGCAGTATTTT. The encoded protein is CAAAQRAGASTDTQYF.

This clone was picked up a small number of times. The chain employs TRBV2 and TRBJ1-2; D ambiguous. Per germline, CDR1 SNHLY and CDR2 FYNNEI. V lost 5 bases to trimming and J lost 3 bases, with 4 bases between them. This CDR3 comprises 11 residues. CDR3 sequence reads: CASSSYYGYTF. Written as DNA, the CDR3 is TGTGCCAGCAGTTCGTACTATGGCTACACCTTC.

The rearrangement links TRBV25-1 to TRBJ1-1; D unclear. The V gene lost 4 bases and the J gene lost 8 bases, with 8 bases spanning the gap. This CDR3 is built from 11 residues. Germline CDR1 MGHDK, CDR2 SYGVNS. The CDR3 is CASSARREAFF. The CDR3 bases are TGTGCCAGCAGTGCGCGGAGGGAAGCTTTCTTT. The entire variable domain, with the rest obtained from reference TRBV25-1 and TRBJ1-1, is as follows: EADIYQTPRYLVIGTGKKITLECSQTMGHDKMYWYQQDPGMELHLIHYSYGVNSTEKGDLSSESTVSRIRTEHFPLTLESARPSHTSQYLCASSARREAFFGQGTRLTVV.

CDR3 region: CASGTQPQHF. The CDR3 DNA sequence: TGTGCCAGTGGGACCCAGCCCCAGCATTTT. The chain joins TRBV6-5 to TRBJ1-5; D is possibly TRBD1 (5 bases). V lost 9 bases, J lost 7 bases, and 7 bases lay in between. The CDR3 has 10 amino acids. CDR1 and CDR2 (germline): MNHEY, SVGAGI.

The chain couples TRBV6-1 to TRBJ1-2; D not resolved. CDR1 is MNHNS, CDR2 SASEGT, per germline. The CDR3 sequence is 13 residues long. The V and J ends lost 5 bases and 0 bases respectively, with 7 bases between them. This CDR3 reads CASSTDPNYGYTF. Written as DNA, the CDR3 is TGTGCCAGCAGTACCGATCCTAACTATGGCTACACCTTC.

The genes are TRBV11-2 and TRBJ1-2; possibly TRBD1 for D (5 bases). V lost 0 bases, J lost 6 bases, and 17 bases lay in between. This CDR3 region has 16 residues. Germline CDR1 reads SGHAT; CDR2 reads FQNNGV. CDR3 amino acids: CASSLDFRGEEDGYTF. CDR3 nucleotides: TGTGCCAGCAGCTTAGATTTTAGAGGGGAGGAGGATGGCTACACCTTC.